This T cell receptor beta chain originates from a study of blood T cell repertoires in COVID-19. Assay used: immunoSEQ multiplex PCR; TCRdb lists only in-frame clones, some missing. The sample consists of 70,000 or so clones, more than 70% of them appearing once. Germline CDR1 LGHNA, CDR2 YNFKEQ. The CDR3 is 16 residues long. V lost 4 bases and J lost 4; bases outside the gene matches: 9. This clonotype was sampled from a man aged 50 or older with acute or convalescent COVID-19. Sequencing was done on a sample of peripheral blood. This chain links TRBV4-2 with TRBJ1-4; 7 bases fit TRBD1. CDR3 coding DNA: TGTGCCAGCAGCCGCCGAACAGGGGCCGATAATGAAAAACTGTTTTTT. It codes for CASSRRTGADNEKLFF.